Below are 26 T cell receptor beta chains sequenced from a single sample in a study of response to subunit inactivated influenza vaccine. TCRdb re-called the RT-PCR reads with MiXCR, one entry per CDR3 protein. This sample has more than 500,000 distinct CDR3 sequences; approximately 11% occur once, and the top ten carry around 10%. In addition, the sample was reused for a study of T cells expressing NK-cell markers. That paper states: As the method of synthesis, 5'RACE template switching with UMIs yielded TCR beta cDNA.

This specimen consisted of PBMCs from blood, obtained on the day of vaccination. All receptors derive from a middle-aged man who received an inactivated influenza vaccine.

This clonotype showed up just a few times. The chain employs TRBV4-3 and TRBJ1-1; D not certain. CDR3 length equals 13 residues. Trimming cost V 6 bases and J 5 bases, with 13 bases left between them. Germline V gene sequence: CDR1 LGHNA, CDR2 YSLEER. This chain's CDR3 is CASSPYVGTEAFF. The CDR3 DNA is TGCGCCAGCAGTCCTTATGTCGGGACTGAAGCTTTCTTT.

The chain links TRBV6-5 to TRBJ1-1; unclear D gene. V lost 0 bases and J lost 4, with 9 bases in between. Germline values: CDR1 MNHEY, CDR2 SVGAGI. This CDR3 has 14 amino acids. The CDR3: CASSYSTGTTEAFF. The CDR3 coding sequence is TGTGCCAGCAGTTACTCGACGGGTACCACTGAAGCTTTCTTT.

This clonotype was observed a few times. The J gene is TRBJ1-2, the V gene TRBV29-1; 8 bases align to TRBD1. The CDR3 covers 13 residues. CDR1 is SQVTM, CDR2 ANQGSEA, per germline. J gave up 8 bases and V 3 bases, and 8 bases lay outside the gene matches. In nucleotides, the CDR3 is TGCAGCGTTGATTTTCAGGGGGCAAAGGGCTACACCTTC. This gives the protein CSVDFQGAKGYTF.

CDR3: CASSSRHVGMDEQFF. The CDR3 bases are TGTGCCAGCAGCTCACGACACGTTGGGATGGATGAGCAGTTCTTC. The rearrangement links TRBV7-9 to TRBJ2-1; no definite D call. The V gene's germline CDR1 is SEHNR and CDR2 FQNEAQ (reference sequence). Trimming took 4 bases from V and 8 from J, leaving 18 bases between them. This CDR3 comprises 15 residues.

The chain is built from TRBV19 and TRBJ2-7; 12 nucleotides match TRBD1. The CDR3 totals 15 residues. Germline assignment: CDR1 LNHDA and CDR2 SQIVND (reference sequence). With V trimmed by 5 bases and J by 5 bases, 7 bases remained unmatched. CDR3 bases: TGTGCCAGTAGTTTCCGGGACAGGGGGCGCGACGAGCAGTACTTC. It codes for CASSFRDRGRDEQYF.

In this sample, this clonotype turned up a few times. The gene calls are TRBV5-1 and TRBJ1-1; D unclear. There are 15 residues in the CDR3. The V and J ends lost 1 base and 1 base respectively, with 11 bases between them. Germline-derived CDR1 and CDR2 are SGHRS and YFSETQ. The CDR3 sequence is CASSLSPGGNTEAFF. The CDR3 coding sequence is TGCGCCAGCAGCTTGAGCCCCGGAGGGAACACTGAAGCTTTCTTT.

The chain couples TRBV3-1 to TRBJ2-7; TRBD2 aligns across 12 bases. The CDR3 is made up of 18 amino acids. In germline, CDR1 is LGHDT, CDR2 YNNKEL (reference sequence). Unmatched junction bases numbered 13, after V lost 2 bases and J lost 5 bases. The CDR3 protein is CASSQPPSTSGSHHEQYF. DNA for the CDR3: TGTGCCAGCAGCCAACCCCCCTCGACTAGCGGGAGTCACCACGAGCAGTACTTC.

This clonotype was detected only a few times. The CDR3 here is CASSPRWESYEQYF. As DNA, the CDR3 is TGTGCCAGCAGCCCCCGGTGGGAGTCCTACGAGCAGTACTTC. The chain recombines TRBV3-1 with TRBJ2-7; a possible D gene is TRBD2 (5 bases). Per the germline V gene, CDR1 is LGHDT and CDR2 is YNNKEL (reference sequence). V shed 4 bases and J shed 1 base, with 11 bases lying between them. This CDR3 comprises 14 residues.

The V and J genes are TRBV18 and TRBJ1-2, with D possibly TRBD1 on 5 matching bases. CDR1 is KGHSH, CDR2 LQKENI, per germline. Trimming removed 3 bases from V and 8 bases from J, with 13 bases in between. CDR3 length equals 13 residues. The CDR3 region has the DNA TGTGCCAGCTCACCCCGACTGACAGACGGCTACACCTTC. Its protein product is CASSPRLTDGYTF.

V gene TRBV12-3 or TRBV12-4 combines with J gene TRBJ2-5, with 8 bases lining up with TRBD2. Germline trimming cut 6 bases from V and 0 bases from J; bases unmatched to any gene: 9. The CDR3 extends over 16 amino acids. CDR3 nucleotides: TGTGCCAGCAGCCTTACTAGCGGCCCGTACCAAGAGACCCAGTACTTC. This gives the protein CASSLTSGPYQETQYF.

The rearrangement joins TRBV30 to TRBJ1-5; no reliable D call. V lost 0 bases to trimming and J lost 2 bases, with 5 bases between them. This CDR3 comprises 13 residues. Germline V lookup: CDR1 GTSNPN, CDR2 SVGIG (reference sequence). Here the CDR3 DNA reads TGTGCCTGGAGTGTATCAGGCAATCAGCCCCAGCATTTT. Protein sequence: CAWSVSGNQPQHF.

This clonotype was detected only a few times. V gene TRBV5-1 combines with J gene TRBJ2-5; weak D call: TRBD2 (8 bases). Germline V lookup: CDR1 SGHRS, CDR2 YFSETQ. V was clipped by 4 bases and J by 2 bases, with 18 bases between them. This CDR3 has 16 amino acids. In DNA, the CDR3 is TGCGCCAGCAGCGCGGGGGGACAGACAATTCAAGAGACCCAGTACTTC. It specifies CASSAGGQTIQETQYF.

At least ten counts were recorded for this clonotype. The junction departs from the called germline gene at one end, perhaps through a read error. The chain carries TRBV5-1 and TRBJ2-2, with D unclear. The CDR3 is 15 amino acids. Germline values: CDR1 SGHRS, CDR2 YFSETQ. In nucleotides, the CDR3 is TGCGCCAGCAGCTTGGGCCCTACTCAAACCGAGGAGCTGTTTTTT. It yields the protein CASSLGPTQTEELFF.

This chain joins TRBV2 and TRBJ1-5; D not resolved. This CDR3 is built from 15 residues. Trimming removed 7 bases at V and 2 bases at J, with 15 bases between. Germline CDR1 is SNHLY and CDR2 is FYNNEI. The CDR3: CASNVGDSGNQPQHF. CDR3 DNA sequence: TGTGCCAGCAACGTGGGCGATTCAGGCAATCAGCCCCAGCATTTT.

CDR3 DNA sequence: TGTGCCAGCAGCAATAGGGACAGACTCAACTATGGCTACACCTTC. It codes for CASSNRDRLNYGYTF. The chain combines TRBV3-1 with TRBJ1-2; 7 bases line up with TRBD1. V dropped 5 bases and J dropped 2; count of bases not matched to a gene: 8. Germline loops: CDR1 LGHDT, CDR2 YNNKEL (reference sequence). The CDR3 consists of 15 residues.

This clonotype was detected ten times or more. The rearrangement links TRBV12-3 or TRBV12-4 to TRBJ1-1; maybe TRBD1 (5 bases). The CDR3 is 13 residues long. V was shortened by 3 bases and J by 4 bases, with 9 bases between the two germline ends. The CDR3 nucleotides are TGTGCCAGCAGTTTGTACGGGGGCACTGAAGCTTTCTTT. Translating it yields CASSLYGGTEAFF.

This clonotype was seen ten or more times. The chain combines TRBV27 with TRBJ2-1; tentatively, D is TRBD2 (5 bases). V was pared by 5 bases and J by 7 bases, with 24 bases between. The germline CDR1 and CDR2 sequences are MNHEY and SMNVEV (reference sequence). The CDR3 runs to 17 residues. The CDR3 DNA is TGTGCCAGCAGTCCAATAGCGTTGGGAGTAGTTTTTAATGAGCAGTTCTTC. Amino acid sequence: CASSPIALGVVFNEQFF.

Only a few counts were recorded for this clonotype. This chain uses TRBV15 with TRBJ1-5, with D perhaps TRBD1 (5 bases). CDR1 and CDR2 (germline): LNHNV, YYDKDF (reference sequence). The length of the CDR3 is 15 residues. V lost 0 bases and J 5 bases, leaving 11 bases between the germline ends. The CDR3 region is CATSRDWDGYQPQHF. In DNA, the CDR3 is TGTGCCACCAGCAGAGATTGGGACGGATATCAGCCCCAGCATTTT. The full variable domain, its missing parts supplied by reference TRBV15 and TRBJ1-5, is DAMVIQNPRYQVTQFGKPVTLSCSQTLNHNVMYWYQQKSSQAPKLLFHYYDKDFNNEADTPDNFQSRRPNTSFCFLDIRSPGLGDTAMYLCATSRDWDGYQPQHFGDGTRLSIL.

The rearrangement joins TRBV4-3 to TRBJ2-1, with 8 bases lining up with TRBD2. This CDR3 is 16 amino acids long. The V and J ends lost 4 bases and 2 bases, in that order; junction bases with no gene match: 7. From germline, CDR1 is LGHNA and CDR2 YSLEER. The CDR3 spells CASSPTSGTTYNEQFF. The CDR3 coding sequence is TGCGCCAGCAGCCCAACTAGCGGTACCACCTACAATGAGCAGTTCTTC.

The sample holds a few counts of this clonotype. The chain uses TRBV4-2 and TRBJ1-5, with D uncertain. This CDR3 spans 13 amino acids. V was cut by 4 bases and J by 6 bases, with 10 bases left in between. CDR1 and CDR2 (germline): LGHNA, YNFKEQ. The CDR3 DNA is TGTGCCAGCAGCCCCAGAAAGGCTCAGCCCCAGCATTTT. Its protein product is CASSPRKAQPQHF.

The CDR3 nucleotides are TGTGCCAGCAGCAAAGTCGGGACTAGCGGGGGGGCCAGGCTGCCGACCCAGTACTTC. It encodes CASSKVGTSGGARLPTQYF. The chain employs TRBV21-1 and TRBJ2-5; TRBD2 is the table's D call, not checked against the DNA. TRBV21-1 is described as a pseudogene. This CDR3 comprises 19 residues.

This clonotype was seen more than once but under ten times. The chain links TRBV12-3 or TRBV12-4 to TRBJ2-6; D assignment may be TRBD1 or TRBD2 (5 bases each). The V and J ends lost 3 bases and 0 bases respectively, with 12 bases between them. The CDR3 loop spans 17 amino acids. The DNA of the CDR3 is TGTGCCAGCAGTTTTTGGGACCGAGCCTCTGGGGCCAACGTCCTGACTTTC. Encoded protein: CASSFWDRASGANVLTF.

The chain joins TRBV4-3 to TRBJ2-5, with 10 bases identical to TRBD1. This CDR3 comprises 16 residues. The germline gives CDR1 LGHNA, CDR2 YSLEER. The ends lost 2 bases at V and 5 bases at J; junction bases unmatched: 8. The CDR3 here is CASSQRYRDRGETQYF. CDR3 sequence (DNA): TGCGCCAGCAGCCAAAGGTACCGGGACAGGGGTGAGACCCAGTACTTC.

This chain joins TRBV4-3 and TRBJ1-2; D is unresolved. The CDR3 loop spans 14 amino acids. The germline V and J ends were trimmed by 0 bases and 5 bases, with 10 bases remaining between them. Germline V gene data show CDR1 as LGHNA and CDR2 as YSLEER. CDR3 protein: CASSQEGGGYGYTF. The CDR3 coding sequence is TGCGCCAGCAGCCAAGAGGGCGGAGGGTATGGCTACACCTTC.

This clonotype was seen ten or more times. The chain couples TRBV5-1 to TRBJ2-3; 10 bases align to TRBD1. With V trimmed by 4 bases and J by 2 bases, 19 bases remained unmatched. CDR3 length: 20 amino acids. The V gene's germline CDR1 is SGHRS and CDR2 YFSETQ. The CDR3 DNA reads as TGCGCCAGCAGCCCGGCTACGGGACAGGGGCTCCCTACCATCACAGATACGCAGTATTTT. It codes for CASSPATGQGLPTITDTQYF.

In its sample, this clonotype was seen a few times. The CDR3 nucleotides are TGTGCCAGTAGTGTCCCGGGACAGCAAGAGACCCAGTACTTC. This sequence encodes CASSVPGQQETQYF. V gene TRBV19 combines with J gene TRBJ2-5, with 7 bases aligning to TRBD1. V lost 5 bases and J lost 2; bases outside the gene matches: 5. The CDR3 consists of 14 residues. Germline lookup yields CDR1 LNHDA and CDR2 SQIVND (reference sequence).